This T cell receptor (beta chain) appears in the sequencing data of a study of T-cell memory formation after mild COVID-19. From germline, CDR1 is LNHNV and CDR2 YYDKDF (reference sequence). The ends were cut back, 0 bases at V and 0 bases at J, with 9 bases in the middle. The CDR3 length is 17 residues. Via MiXCR, TCRdb re-called the 5' RACE reads, giving one row per CDR3 protein. In the table there are hundreds of thousands of distinct CDR3 sequences, roughly 18% of which are singletons. Notes on the study in general: CD4+ contracting clones were found mainly in CM and EM, and CD8+ ones in EMRA. Contracting clones, day 15 to 85, had balanced CD4/CD8, and later expanders favored CD4+.

This clonotype was counted many times. Antigen unknown. This TCR was recovered from a man between 18 and 35 years old who had mild COVID-19 (a few samples of this study predate the infection). Cell type and time point are not known. Sequenced sample: PBMCs or a T cell subset sorted from them (not recorded which). V usage is TRBV15 and J usage is TRBJ2-6, with a tentative D call TRBD1 (5 bases). CDR3: CATSRDLGDSGANVLTF. In nucleotides, the CDR3 is TGTGCCACCAGCAGAGATCTAGGGGACTCTGGGGCCAACGTCCTGACTTTC.